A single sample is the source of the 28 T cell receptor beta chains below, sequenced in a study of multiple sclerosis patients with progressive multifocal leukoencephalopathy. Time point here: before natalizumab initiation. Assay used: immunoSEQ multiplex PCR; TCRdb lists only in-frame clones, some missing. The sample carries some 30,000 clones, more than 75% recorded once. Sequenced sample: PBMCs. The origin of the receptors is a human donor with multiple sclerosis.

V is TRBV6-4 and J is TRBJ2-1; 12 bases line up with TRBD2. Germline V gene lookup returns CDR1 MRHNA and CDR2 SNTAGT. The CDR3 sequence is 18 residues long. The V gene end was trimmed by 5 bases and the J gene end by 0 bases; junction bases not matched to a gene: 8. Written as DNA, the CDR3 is TGTGCCAGCAGTCTTACTAGCGGGGGGCCGAGCTCCTACAATGAGCAGTTCTTC. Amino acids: CASSLTSGGPSSYNEQFF.

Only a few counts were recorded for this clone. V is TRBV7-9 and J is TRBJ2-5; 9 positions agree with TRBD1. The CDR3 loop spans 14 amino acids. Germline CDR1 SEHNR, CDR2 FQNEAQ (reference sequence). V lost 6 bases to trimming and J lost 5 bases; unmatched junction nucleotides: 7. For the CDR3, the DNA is TGTGCCAGCAGGTCACAGGGGGCATTTGAGACCCAGTACTTC. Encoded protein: CASRSQGAFETQYF. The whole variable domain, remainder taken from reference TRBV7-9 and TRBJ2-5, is DTGVSQNPRHKITKRGQNVTFRCDPISEHNRLYWYRQTLGQGPEFLTYFQNEAQLEKSRLLSDRFSAERPKGSFSTLEIQRTEQGDSAMYLCASRSQGAFETQYFGPGTRLLVL.

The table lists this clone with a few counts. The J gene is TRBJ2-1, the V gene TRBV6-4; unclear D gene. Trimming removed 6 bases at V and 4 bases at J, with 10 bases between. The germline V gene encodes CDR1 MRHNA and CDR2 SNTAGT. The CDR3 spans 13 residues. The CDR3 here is CASSLTEYNEQFF. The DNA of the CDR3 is TGTGCCAGCAGCCTTACTGAATACAATGAGCAGTTCTTC.

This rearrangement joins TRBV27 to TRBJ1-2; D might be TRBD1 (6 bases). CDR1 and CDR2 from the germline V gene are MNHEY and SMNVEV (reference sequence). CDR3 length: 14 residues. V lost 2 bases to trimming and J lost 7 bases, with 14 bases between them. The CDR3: CASSLETGRGGYTF. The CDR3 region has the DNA TGTGCCAGCAGTTTAGAAACAGGGAGGGGTGGCTACACCTTC.

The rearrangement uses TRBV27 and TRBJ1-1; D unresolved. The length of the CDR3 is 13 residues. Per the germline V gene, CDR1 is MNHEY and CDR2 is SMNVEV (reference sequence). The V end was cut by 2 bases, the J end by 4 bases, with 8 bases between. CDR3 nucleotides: TGTGCCAGCAGTTTAGGCAGCTTCACTGAAGCTTTCTTT. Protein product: CASSLGSFTEAFF.

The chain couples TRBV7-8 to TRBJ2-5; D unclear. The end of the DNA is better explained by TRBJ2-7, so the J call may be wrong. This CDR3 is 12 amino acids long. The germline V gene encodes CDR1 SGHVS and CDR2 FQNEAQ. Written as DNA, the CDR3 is TGTGCCAGCAGCTCACGCTCGTACGAGCAGTACTTC. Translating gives CASSSRSYEQYF.

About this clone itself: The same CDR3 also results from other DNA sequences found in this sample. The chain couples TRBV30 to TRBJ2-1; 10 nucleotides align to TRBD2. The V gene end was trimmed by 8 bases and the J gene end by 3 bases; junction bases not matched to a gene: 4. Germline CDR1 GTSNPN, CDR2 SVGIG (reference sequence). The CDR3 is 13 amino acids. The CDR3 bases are TGTGCCGGCGGGACTAGCGACTACAATGAGCAGTTCTTC. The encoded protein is CAGGTSDYNEQFF. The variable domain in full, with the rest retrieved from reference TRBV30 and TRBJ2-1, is SQTIHQWPATLVQPVGSPLSLECTVEGTSNPNLYWYRQAAGRGLQLLFYSVGIGQISSEVPQNLSASRPQDRQFILSSKKLLLSDSGFYLCAGGTSDYNEQFFGPGTRLTVL.

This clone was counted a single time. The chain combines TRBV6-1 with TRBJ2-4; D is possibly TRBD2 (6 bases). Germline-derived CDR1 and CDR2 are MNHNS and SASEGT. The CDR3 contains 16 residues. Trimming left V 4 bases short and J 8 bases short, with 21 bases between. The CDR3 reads CASSGIRGAGKDIQYF. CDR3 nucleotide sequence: TGTGCCAGCAGTGGAATTCGCGGGGCCGGAAAGGACATTCAGTACTTC.

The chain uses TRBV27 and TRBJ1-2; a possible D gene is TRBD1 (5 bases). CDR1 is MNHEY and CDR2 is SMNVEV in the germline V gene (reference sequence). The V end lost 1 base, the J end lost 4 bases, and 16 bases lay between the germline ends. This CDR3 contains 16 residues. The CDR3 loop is CASSLLAGTVPYGYTF. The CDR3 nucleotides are TGTGCCAGCAGTTTATTGGCTGGGACGGTACCCTATGGCTACACCTTC.

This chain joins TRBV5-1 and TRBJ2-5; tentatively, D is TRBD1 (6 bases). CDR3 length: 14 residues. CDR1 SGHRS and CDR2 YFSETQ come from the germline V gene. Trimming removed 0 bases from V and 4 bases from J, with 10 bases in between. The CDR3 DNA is TGCGCCAGCAGCTTGGGCAGGGGTGGAGAGACCCAGTACTTC. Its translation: CASSLGRGGETQYF.

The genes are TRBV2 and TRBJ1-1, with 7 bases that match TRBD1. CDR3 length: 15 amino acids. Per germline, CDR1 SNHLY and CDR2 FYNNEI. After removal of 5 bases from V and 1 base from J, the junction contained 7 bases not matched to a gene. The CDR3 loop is CASSRGRGRNTEAFF. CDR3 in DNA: TGTGCCAGCAGTAGGGGGCGGGGAAGGAACACTGAAGCTTTCTTT.

The DNA of the CDR3 is TGTGCCAGCAGCGTGAGCGGGGGGGACACCGGGGAGCTGTTTTTT. It is translated as CASSVSGGDTGELFF. The chain has TRBV7-3 and TRBJ2-2, with TRBD2 matching 10 bases. With V trimmed by 5 bases and J by 3 bases, 3 bases remained unmatched. The germline V gene has CDR1 SGHTA and CDR2 FQGTGA. This CDR3 contains 15 residues. The full variable domain, in which reference TRBV7-3 and TRBJ2-2 provide the parts outside the CDR3, is GAGVSQTPSNKVTEKGKYVELRCDPISGHTALYWYRQSLGQGPEFLIYFQGTGAADDSGLPNDRFFAVRPEGSVSTLKIQRTERGDSAVYLCASSVSGGDTGELFFGEGSRLTVL.

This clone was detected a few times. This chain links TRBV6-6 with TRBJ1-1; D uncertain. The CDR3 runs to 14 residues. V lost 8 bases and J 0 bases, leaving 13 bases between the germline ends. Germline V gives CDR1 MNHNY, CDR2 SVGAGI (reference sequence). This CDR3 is CASSLRRMNTEAFF. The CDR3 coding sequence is TGTGCCAGCTCTCTTAGGAGGATGAACACTGAAGCTTTCTTT.

The CDR3 DNA sequence: TGTGCCAGCAGTGAACAGCGGACGGCCCTCACCGGGGAGCTGTTTTTT. Translating gives CASSEQRTALTGELFF. J is TRBJ2-2 and V is TRBV6-1; D is possibly TRBD2 (5 bases). With 2 bases removed from V and 4 bases from J, the gap between germline ends came to 14 bases. The CDR3 sequence is 16 residues long. Germline V gives CDR1 MNHNS, CDR2 SASEGT.

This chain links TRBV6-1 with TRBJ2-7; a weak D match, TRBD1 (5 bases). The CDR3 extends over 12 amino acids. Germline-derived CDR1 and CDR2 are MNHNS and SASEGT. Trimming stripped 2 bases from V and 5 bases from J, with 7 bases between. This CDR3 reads CASSEWGDEQYF. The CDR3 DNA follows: TGTGCCAGCAGTGAATGGGGCGACGAGCAGTACTTC.

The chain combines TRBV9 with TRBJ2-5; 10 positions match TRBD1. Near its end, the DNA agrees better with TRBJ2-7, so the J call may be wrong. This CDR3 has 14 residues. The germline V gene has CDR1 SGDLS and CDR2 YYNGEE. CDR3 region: CASSVGTGAYEQYF. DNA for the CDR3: TGTGCCAGCAGCGTGGGGACAGGGGCCTACGAGCAGTACTTC.

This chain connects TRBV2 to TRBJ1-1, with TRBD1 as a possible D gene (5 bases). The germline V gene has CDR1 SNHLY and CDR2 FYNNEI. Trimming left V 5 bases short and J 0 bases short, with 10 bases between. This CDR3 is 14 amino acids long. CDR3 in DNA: TGTGCCAGCAGTCCTGGACACGTGAACACTGAAGCTTTCTTT. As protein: CASSPGHVNTEAFF.

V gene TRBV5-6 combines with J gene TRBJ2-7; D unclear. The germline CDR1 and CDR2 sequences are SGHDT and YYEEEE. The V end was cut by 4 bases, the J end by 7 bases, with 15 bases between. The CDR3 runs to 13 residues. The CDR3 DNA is TGTGCCAGCAGCCTCGGACCCGGCGGTGAGCAGTACTTC. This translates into CASSLGPGGEQYF.

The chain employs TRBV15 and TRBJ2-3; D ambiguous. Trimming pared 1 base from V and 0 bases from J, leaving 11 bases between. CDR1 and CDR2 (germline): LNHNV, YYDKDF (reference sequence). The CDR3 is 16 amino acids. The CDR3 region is CATSRGAAPSTDTQYF. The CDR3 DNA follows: TGTGCCACCAGCAGAGGGGCCGCTCCTAGCACAGATACGCAGTATTTT. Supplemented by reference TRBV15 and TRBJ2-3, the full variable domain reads DAMVIQNPRYQVTQFGKPVTLSCSQTLNHNVMYWYQQKSSQAPKLLFHYYDKDFNNEADTPDNFQSRRPNTSFCFLDIRSPGLGDTAMYLCATSRGAAPSTDTQYFGPGTRLTVL.

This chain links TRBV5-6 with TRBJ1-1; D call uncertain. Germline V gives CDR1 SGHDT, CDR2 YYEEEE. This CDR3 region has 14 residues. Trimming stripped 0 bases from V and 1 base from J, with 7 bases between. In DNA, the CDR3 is TGTGCCAGCAGCTTGGTCCCTGAGAACACTGAAGCTTTCTTT. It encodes CASSLVPENTEAFF.

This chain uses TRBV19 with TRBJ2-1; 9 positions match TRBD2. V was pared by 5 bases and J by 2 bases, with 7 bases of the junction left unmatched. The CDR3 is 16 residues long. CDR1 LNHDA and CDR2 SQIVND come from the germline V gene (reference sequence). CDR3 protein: CASSPRSGGPYNEQFF. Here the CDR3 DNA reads TGTGCCAGTAGTCCCCGAAGCGGGGGGCCCTACAATGAGCAGTTCTTC.

CDR3 sequence reads: CATSRDRGLNTEAFF. As DNA, the CDR3 is TGTGCCACCAGCAGAGATCGAGGGTTGAACACTGAAGCTTTCTTT. The chain employs TRBV15 and TRBJ1-1; the D is unclear. This CDR3 is 15 amino acids long. Deletions cut 0 bases from V and 0 bases from J, with 8 bases between. Germline V gene data show CDR1 as LNHNV and CDR2 as YYDKDF (reference sequence).

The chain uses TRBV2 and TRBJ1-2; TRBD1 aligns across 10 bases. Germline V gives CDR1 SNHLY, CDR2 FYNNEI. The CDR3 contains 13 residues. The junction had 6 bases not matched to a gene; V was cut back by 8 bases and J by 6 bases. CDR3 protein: CASRLGQGNGYTF. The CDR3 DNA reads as TGTGCCAGCCGCCTGGGACAGGGGAATGGCTACACCTTC.

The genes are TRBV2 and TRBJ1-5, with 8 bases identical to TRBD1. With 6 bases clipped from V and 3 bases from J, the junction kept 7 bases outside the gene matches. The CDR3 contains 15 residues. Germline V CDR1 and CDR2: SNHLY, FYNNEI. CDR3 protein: CASRDRGPDNQPQHF. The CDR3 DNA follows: TGTGCCAGCAGAGACAGGGGTCCGGACAATCAGCCCCAGCATTTT.

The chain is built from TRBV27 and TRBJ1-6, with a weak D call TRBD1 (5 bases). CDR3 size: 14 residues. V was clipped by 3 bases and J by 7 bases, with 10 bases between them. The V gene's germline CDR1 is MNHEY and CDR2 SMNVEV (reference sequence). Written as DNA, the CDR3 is TGTGCCAGCAGTTTTCAGGGTATGAATTCACCCCTCCACTTT. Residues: CASSFQGMNSPLHF.

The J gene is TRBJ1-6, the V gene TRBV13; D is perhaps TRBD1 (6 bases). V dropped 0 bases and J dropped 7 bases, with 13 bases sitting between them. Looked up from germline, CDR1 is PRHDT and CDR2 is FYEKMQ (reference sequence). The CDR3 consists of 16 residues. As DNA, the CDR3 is TGTGCCAGCAGCTTAGGTCTACAGGGACCAAATTCACCCCTCCACTTT. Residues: CASSLGLQGPNSPLHF.

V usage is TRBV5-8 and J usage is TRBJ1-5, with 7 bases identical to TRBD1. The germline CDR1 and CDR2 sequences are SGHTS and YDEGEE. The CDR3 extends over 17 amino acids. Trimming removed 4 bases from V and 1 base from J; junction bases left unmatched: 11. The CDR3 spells CASSHGQEGWSNQPQHF. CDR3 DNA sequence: TGTGCCAGCAGCCACGGACAGGAAGGTTGGAGCAATCAGCCCCAGCATTTT. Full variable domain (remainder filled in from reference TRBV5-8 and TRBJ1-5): EAGVTQSPTHLIKTRGQQATLRCSPISGHTSVYWYQQALGLGLQFLLWYDEGEERNRGNFPPRFSGRQFPNYSSELNVNALELEDSALYLCASSHGQEGWSNQPQHFGDGTRLSIL.

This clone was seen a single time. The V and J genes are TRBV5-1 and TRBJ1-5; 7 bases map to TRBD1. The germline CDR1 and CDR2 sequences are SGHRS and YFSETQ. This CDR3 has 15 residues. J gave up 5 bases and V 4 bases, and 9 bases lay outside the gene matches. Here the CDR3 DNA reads TGCGCCAGCAGCGCCGAGGGACAGAGACATCAGCCCCAGCATTTT. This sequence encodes CASSAEGQRHQPQHF.